A single sample is the source of the 31 T cell receptor beta chains below, sequenced in a study of blood T cell repertoires in COVID-19. Data came from immunoSEQ multiplex PCR; TCRdb stores just in-frame clones and leaves some out. The sample includes approximately 270,000 clones, 85% to 90% of them seen just once. Sequenced sample: PBMCs or T cells enriched from blood (not recorded which). These receptors all stem from a man aged 35-49 years who had recovered from COVID-19.

The rearrangement joins TRBV9 to TRBJ2-3; TRBD2 agrees at 13 bases. From germline, CDR1 is SGDLS and CDR2 YYNGEE. The CDR3 spans 14 residues. Germline trimming cut 4 bases from V and 6 bases from J; bases unmatched to any gene: 2. This CDR3 is CASSSGLAGDTQYF. DNA for the CDR3: TGTGCCAGCAGCTCGGGACTAGCGGGGGATACGCAGTATTTT.

The table lists this clone with a few counts. The chain uses TRBV13 and TRBJ1-4; D is ambiguous. Germline V lookup: CDR1 PRHDT, CDR2 FYEKMQ (reference sequence). Trimming left V 6 bases short and J 2 bases short, with 13 bases between. The CDR3 is 15 residues long. The CDR3 sequence is CASSLAGYTNEKLFF. Written as DNA, the CDR3 is TGTGCCAGCAGTCTAGCGGGGTACACTAATGAAAAACTGTTTTTT.

The chain has TRBV29-1 and TRBJ2-1; the D gene is possibly TRBD2 (5 bases). Germline V lookup: CDR1 SQVTM, CDR2 ANQGSEA. This CDR3 region has 14 residues. V was trimmed by 7 bases and J by 3 bases, leaving 16 bases between them. The CDR3 sequence: CSGTDSLLYNEQFF. The CDR3 DNA follows: TGCAGCGGGACGGACTCCCTCCTCTACAATGAGCAGTTCTTC.

This clone turned up a few times. This chain connects TRBV7-2 to TRBJ1-1; D perhaps matches TRBD1 (5 bases). The germline V and J ends were trimmed by 1 base and 6 bases, with 12 bases remaining between them. The CDR3 has 14 residues. Germline CDR1 and CDR2: SGHTA and FQGNSA. In nucleotides, the CDR3 is TGTGCCAGCAGCTTAGAAGGCAGGGTCGCTGAAGCTTTCTTT. Residues: CASSLEGRVAEAFF.

The gene calls are TRBV7-2 and TRBJ1-3, with 8 bases identical to TRBD1. Trimming took 3 bases from V and 2 from J; bases not matched to a gene: 15. CDR1 SGHTA and CDR2 FQGNSA come from the germline V gene. The CDR3 length is 19 residues. The CDR3 DNA is TGTGCCAGCAGCTTGGACAGGGAAGGGAAAGCTCGAGCTGGAAACACCATATATTTT. Its translation: CASSLDREGKARAGNTIYF.

Points on this clone: Other nucleotide sequences in the sample specify the same CDR3. V and J are TRBV30 and TRBJ2-5; 7 nucleotides line up with TRBD1. Looked up from germline, CDR1 is GTSNPN and CDR2 is SVGIG (reference sequence). Trimming took 3 bases from V and 5 from J; bases not matched to a gene: 3. The CDR3 consists of 12 residues. For the CDR3, the DNA is TGTGCCTGGAGCAGACAGGGTGAGACCCAGTACTTC. Amino acid sequence: CAWSRQGETQYF.

J is TRBJ2-7 and V is TRBV5-1; 9 bases are shared with TRBD2. Trimming at V came to 2 bases and at J to 0 bases, leaving 3 bases not matched to a gene. This CDR3 region has 15 residues. CDR1 and CDR2 (germline): SGHRS, YFSETQ. The CDR3 protein is CASSFSGGSSYEQYF. The CDR3 bases are TGCGCCAGCAGCTTTAGCGGGGGAAGCTCCTACGAGCAGTACTTC.

J is TRBJ1-5 and V is TRBV6-5; D unresolved. CDR3 size: 13 residues. In germline, CDR1 is MNHEY, CDR2 SVGAGI. The V gene lost 0 bases and the J gene lost 10 bases, with 10 bases spanning the gap. CDR3 in DNA: TGTGCCAGCAGTTACTCTCCCCGGGGACCCCAGCATTTT. Protein product: CASSYSPRGPQHF.

The J gene is TRBJ1-5, the V gene TRBV30, with D perhaps matching TRBD1 (6 bases). The CDR3 contains 14 residues. The germline CDR1 and CDR2 sequences are GTSNPN and SVGIG (reference sequence). The V gene lost 5 bases and the J gene lost 7 bases, with 18 bases spanning the gap. The CDR3 DNA follows: TGTGCCTGGTCACGGGGGGGGCTCTGGCAGCCCCAGCATTTT. This sequence encodes CAWSRGGLWQPQHF.

The chain carries TRBV7-3 and TRBJ1-1; no clear D gene. Germline V gene data show CDR1 as SGHTA and CDR2 as FQGTGA. CDR3 length: 14 residues. V shed 5 bases and J shed 3 bases, with 13 bases lying between them. The CDR3 protein is CASSPEFGDTEAFF. CDR3 nucleotide sequence: TGTGCCAGCAGCCCTGAGTTCGGAGACACTGAAGCTTTCTTT.

DNA of the CDR3: TGTGCCAGCACCCCCAGGGTCTCCAAAAACATTCAGTACTTC. Its translation: CASTPRVSKNIQYF. V gene TRBV28 combines with J gene TRBJ2-4; D is possibly TRBD1 (5 bases). The V gene's germline CDR1 is MDHEN and CDR2 SYDVKM. The CDR3 contains 14 residues. Trimming stripped 7 bases from V and 2 bases from J, with 12 bases between.

This chain joins TRBV12-5 and TRBJ1-5; D ambiguous. The CDR3 contains 13 residues. V gave up 4 bases and J gave up 2 bases, with 6 bases separating them. Germline V CDR1 and CDR2: LGHNT, FRNRAP. Here the CDR3 DNA reads TGTGCTAGTGGTTCAGTTCGCAATCAGCCCCAGCATTTT. Its protein is CASGSVRNQPQHF.

This clone was recorded a few times. V and J are TRBV28 and TRBJ1-1, with 9 bases lining up with TRBD1. V lost 7 bases, J lost 6 bases, and 9 bases stayed unmatched. Germline V lookup: CDR1 MDHEN, CDR2 SYDVKM. CDR3 length: 14 residues. CDR3 bases: TGTGCCAGCACCTTGGACAGGGGTGGGGCTGAAGCTTTCTTT. This encodes CASTLDRGGAEAFF.

The chain has TRBV7-6 and TRBJ2-2; tentative D call: TRBD1 (5 bases). Deletions cut 0 bases from V and 6 bases from J, with 11 bases between. CDR1 and CDR2 from the germline V gene are SGHVS and FNYEAQ. The CDR3 contains 15 residues. The CDR3, as DNA: TGTGCCAGCAGCTTAGCCAGGCCAGGGTCCGGGGAGCTGTTTTTT. Translation gives CASSLARPGSGELFF.

V is TRBV18 and J is TRBJ2-2; 9 nucleotides align to TRBD1. CDR1 and CDR2 (germline): KGHSH, LQKENI. The CDR3 covers 17 residues. After removal of 0 bases from V and 2 bases from J, the junction contained 4 bases not matched to a gene. CDR3 nucleotides: TGTGCCAGCTCACCACCCGGGACAGGGTACAACACCGGGGAGCTGTTTTTT. The encoded protein is CASSPPGTGYNTGELFF.

V usage is TRBV20-1 and J usage is TRBJ1-2; 10 positions agree with TRBD1. The CDR3 has 11 amino acids. Trimming cost V 3 bases and J 8 bases; bases outside gene matches: 0. Germline-derived CDR1 and CDR2 are DFQATT and SNEGSKA (reference sequence). CDR3 sequence (DNA): TGCAGTGCTAGGACAGGGGGCGGCTACACCTTC. Residues: CSARTGGGYTF.

V is TRBV19 and J is TRBJ2-7, with TRBD1 matching 10 bases. With V trimmed by 10 bases and J by 3 bases, 12 bases remained unmatched. The CDR3 consists of 15 residues. Germline CDR1 reads LNHDA; CDR2 reads SQIVND (reference sequence). DNA of the CDR3: TGTGCCACCGTAGCCCAGGGACAGGGGCACTACGAGCAGTACTTC. It is translated as CATVAQGQGHYEQYF.

V usage is TRBV7-2 and J usage is TRBJ2-7; TRBD1 might be the D (6 bases). The germline gives CDR1 SGHTA, CDR2 FQGNSA. The CDR3 runs to 12 residues. Trimming took off 1 base at V and 6 bases at J, with 7 bases between the two ends. CDR3 sequence (DNA): TGTGCCAGCAGCTTAGGAGGGGGCGAGCAGTACTTC. The encoded protein is CASSLGGGEQYF.

This clone was seen a few times. The V call is TRBV10-3, the J call TRBJ2-1; 16 nucleotides line up with TRBD2. The CDR3 length is 20 residues. Germline trimming cut 2 bases from V and 7 bases from J; bases unmatched to any gene: 14. Germline CDR1 ENHRY, CDR2 SYGVKD. CDR3 sequence (DNA): TGTGCCATCAGTGAGAGCGGGACTAGCGGGGGGGCCGAGAGGAGGAATGAGCAGTTCTTC. This codes for CAISESGTSGGAERRNEQFF.

This chain uses TRBV10-3 with TRBJ1-2; D is unclear. Germline loops: CDR1 ENHRY, CDR2 SYGVKD. The CDR3 is 18 residues long. V was clipped by 3 bases and J by 0 bases, with 20 bases between them. CDR3 nucleotide sequence: TGTGCCATCAGTGATGCAGAACTCACCGAAACAGCTAACTATGGCTACACCTTC. It codes for CAISDAELTETANYGYTF.

This chain joins TRBV19 and TRBJ2-6; TRBD1 matches at 9 bases. Germline V CDR1 and CDR2: LNHDA, SQIVND (reference sequence). The CDR3 length is 19 residues. V dropped 4 bases and J dropped 2; count of bases not matched to a gene: 12. CDR3 DNA sequence: TGTGCCAGTAGTACAACCGGGACAGGGATATCCCCTGGGGCCAACGTCCTGACTTTC. Translation gives CASSTTGTGISPGANVLTF.

The chain is built from TRBV18 and TRBJ2-3, with 7 bases identical to TRBD1. Trimming at V came to 5 bases and at J to 5 bases, leaving 13 bases not matched to a gene. CDR1 is KGHSH, CDR2 LQKENI, per germline. The CDR3 is 16 amino acids. The CDR3 DNA sequence: TGTGCCAGCTCAAGCACCGGGACAGAACTGGGAGATACGCAGTATTTT. It codes for CASSSTGTELGDTQYF.

The J gene is TRBJ2-1, the V gene TRBV6-6; unclear D gene. Per the germline V gene, CDR1 is MNHNY and CDR2 is SVGAGI (reference sequence). The CDR3 covers 13 residues. Trimming left V 7 bases short and J 5 bases short, with 12 bases between. CDR3 sequence: CASKVSFDNEQFF. The CDR3 bases are TGTGCCAGCAAAGTTAGCTTCGACAATGAGCAGTTCTTC.

The CDR3 here is CASSPDGGSDQPQHF. CDR3 sequence (DNA): TGCGCCAGCAGCCCCGACGGGGGTTCCGATCAGCCCCAGCATTTT. The gene calls are TRBV5-1 and TRBJ1-5; D may be TRBD1 (5 bases). Deletions cut 4 bases from V and 5 bases from J, with 16 bases between. The CDR3 is made up of 15 amino acids. Germline CDR1 is SGHRS and CDR2 is YFSETQ.

The V gene is TRBV5-5, the J gene TRBJ2-7; a weak D match, TRBD2 (6 bases). Germline-derived CDR1 and CDR2 are SGHKS and YYEKEE (reference sequence). V was pared by 3 bases and J by 4 bases, with 17 bases between. The CDR3 runs to 15 residues. CDR3 DNA sequence: TGTGCCAGCAGCTGGGGCGGGGCGGGTCAGTACGAGCAGTACTTC. This sequence encodes CASSWGGAGQYEQYF.

The chain links TRBV6-4 to TRBJ2-5, with TRBD1 identical over 7 bases. Per germline, CDR1 MRHNA and CDR2 SNTAGT. The V gene end was trimmed by 5 bases and the J gene end by 2 bases; junction bases not matched to a gene: 8. This CDR3 spans 15 amino acids. The CDR3 DNA reads as TGTGCCAGCAGTCCCGAAGCACAGGGGCAAGAGACCCAGTACTTC. This encodes CASSPEAQGQETQYF.

This clone has a handful of counts. This chain joins TRBV19 and TRBJ2-2, with unresolved D. Germline CDR1 is LNHDA and CDR2 is SQIVND (reference sequence). V was cut by 7 bases and J by 6 bases, with 12 bases left in between. This CDR3 comprises 13 residues. The CDR3 protein is CASTVAAAGELFF. The CDR3 DNA reads as TGTGCCAGTACCGTGGCCGCTGCCGGGGAGCTGTTTTTT.

In its sample, this clone was seen many times. This chain connects TRBV28 to TRBJ1-2, with 10 bases matching TRBD1. The CDR3 has 13 amino acids. V shed 5 bases, J shed 10 bases, and the junction held 7 bases outside the gene matches. Germline assignment: CDR1 MDHEN and CDR2 SYDVKM. Here the CDR3 DNA reads TGTGCCAGCAGTCCCACGGGGACAGGGGCCTACACCTTC. Protein product: CASSPTGTGAYTF.

A single count supports this clone. The chain joins TRBV19 to TRBJ1-5; D possibly corresponds to TRBD1 (6 bases). The germline V gene has CDR1 LNHDA and CDR2 SQIVND (reference sequence). Trimming took off 0 bases at V and 6 bases at J, with 12 bases between the two ends. CDR3 length: 15 residues. The CDR3 spells CASSIDRAGAQPQHF. For the CDR3, the DNA is TGTGCCAGTAGTATAGATCGGGCAGGGGCTCAGCCCCAGCATTTT.

The CDR3 reads CASTTGRDSGANVLTF. For the CDR3, the DNA is TGTGCCAGCACAACTGGGAGGGACTCTGGGGCCAACGTCCTGACTTTC. This chain connects TRBV27 to TRBJ2-6; 7 bases fit TRBD2. CDR1 is MNHEY, CDR2 SMNVEV, per germline (reference sequence). The ends lost 7 bases at V and 0 bases at J; junction bases unmatched: 6. CDR3 length: 16 residues.

The chain recombines TRBV2 with TRBJ2-7; a weak D match, TRBD1 (6 bases). The germline V gene encodes CDR1 SNHLY and CDR2 FYNNEI. Trimming removed 4 bases from V and 4 bases from J, with 14 bases in between. This CDR3 contains 14 residues. CDR3 sequence (DNA): TGTGCCAGCAGTGGGGTACAGGGCAGATACGAGCAGTACTTC. Amino acids: CASSGVQGRYEQYF.